The 22 T cell receptor beta chains in this list originate from one sample, sequenced in a study of human T cells and chemical hapten exposure. From the RACE reads, TCRdb called clonotypes with MiXCR, one entry per CDR3 protein. The data show some 77,000 distinct CDR3 sequences, around 9.4% seen once. This sample's time point: healthy volunteer bleed at 6 weeks. Total RNA came from unfractionated whole blood. Sample: whole blood. These receptor sequences come from a female donor in good health. Some clones in this sample may be carry-over from other donors' samples.

This clonotype was detected many times. This chain links TRBV14 with TRBJ2-3, with a possible D match to TRBD1 (7 bases). V was trimmed by 0 bases and J by 3 bases, leaving 13 bases between them. The CDR3 totals 16 residues. In germline, CDR1 is SGHDN, CDR2 FVKESK. This CDR3 is CASSQESRGVTDTQYF. CDR3 bases: TGTGCCAGCAGCCAAGAGTCCAGGGGGGTAACAGATACGCAGTATTTT. Looking up the rest from reference TRBV14 and TRBJ2-3 gives the full variable domain: EAGVTQFPSHSVIEKGQTVTLRCDPISGHDNLYWYRRVMGKEIKFLLHFVKESKQDESGMPNNRFLAERTGGTYSTLKVQPAELEDSGVYFCASSQESRGVTDTQYFGPGTRLTVL.

The sample holds a few counts of this clonotype. The V call is TRBV5-1, the J call TRBJ2-7; perhaps TRBD2 as D (6 bases). In germline, CDR1 is SGHRS, CDR2 YFSETQ. This CDR3 is 15 amino acids long. V gave up 4 bases and J gave up 2 bases, with 16 bases separating them. CDR3 nucleotide sequence: TGCGCCAGCAGCAGAACCGGGACTGGAGCCTACGAGCAGTACTTC. Its translation: CASSRTGTGAYEQYF.

The V gene is TRBV28, the J gene TRBJ1-1; 7 bases are a match to TRBD1. The CDR3 has 12 amino acids. Trimming cost V 6 bases and J 9 bases; bases outside gene matches: 7. Germline CDR1 and CDR2: MDHEN and SYDVKM. The DNA of the CDR3 is TGTGCCAGCAGCACGGGACAGCTCAAAGCTTTCTTT. It yields the protein CASSTGQLKAFF.

The rearrangement joins TRBV2 to TRBJ1-5, with D possibly being TRBD1 (5 bases). The germline CDR1 and CDR2 sequences are SNHLY and FYNNEI. V lost 4 bases and J 2 bases, leaving 12 bases between the germline ends. The CDR3 length is 15 residues. The CDR3 sequence: CASSVGGFGNQPQHF. The CDR3 nucleotides are TGTGCCAGCAGTGTGGGGGGGTTCGGCAATCAGCCCCAGCATTTT.

The chain uses TRBV7-2 and TRBJ1-1, with D unclear. The V end was cut by 1 base, the J end by 2 bases, with 8 bases between. CDR3 length: 14 residues. Germline loops: CDR1 SGHTA, CDR2 FQGNSA. The chain's CDR3 is CASSLGGFNTEAFF. In nucleotides, the CDR3 is TGTGCCAGCAGCTTAGGAGGGTTTAACACTGAAGCTTTCTTT.

V and J are TRBV14 and TRBJ2-6; D remains unclear. The germline gives CDR1 SGHDN, CDR2 FVKESK. Trimming took off 4 bases at V and 0 bases at J, with 7 bases between the two ends. This CDR3 is built from 15 residues. CDR3 sequence reads: CASSLLCSGANVLTF. CDR3 bases: TGTGCCAGCAGCCTCCTGTGCTCTGGGGCCAACGTCCTGACTTTC.

The chain joins TRBV9 to TRBJ2-3; D is undetermined. The CDR3 runs 15 residues. Trimming cost V 5 bases and J 0 bases, with 13 bases left between them. Germline lookup yields CDR1 SGDLS and CDR2 YYNGEE. The CDR3 nucleotides are TGTGCCAGCAGGGATCTAGGTCAAAGCACAGATACGCAGTATTTT. It yields the protein CASRDLGQSTDTQYF.

The table lists this clonotype with a few counts. The chain combines TRBV20-1 with TRBJ2-7; 11 bases align to TRBD2. The CDR3 totals 15 residues. After removal of 7 bases from V and 3 bases from J, the junction contained 11 bases not matched to a gene. CDR1 DFQATT and CDR2 SNEGSKA come from the germline V gene (reference sequence). Here the CDR3 DNA reads TGCAGTGAGAAGGGACTAGCGGCCACTGACTACGAGCAGTACTTC. The encoded protein is CSEKGLAATDYEQYF.

This clonotype occurred many times. The chain employs TRBV20-1 and TRBJ1-1; TRBD1 is a possible D gene (5 bases). V was clipped by 5 bases and J by 1 base, with 20 bases between them. Per the germline V gene, CDR1 is DFQATT and CDR2 is SNEGSKA (reference sequence). The CDR3 sequence is 16 residues long. The DNA for the CDR3 is TGCAGTGCTCCTATATGGGGGGGACGGAAGAACACTGAAGCTTTCTTT. It translates to CSAPIWGGRKNTEAFF.

This clonotype was seen ten or more times. V gene TRBV7-8 combines with J gene TRBJ2-7; the D call may be TRBD1 or TRBD2 (5 bases each). Trimming removed 1 base at V and 4 bases at J, with 11 bases between. CDR3 length: 14 amino acids. Germline CDR1 reads SGHVS; CDR2 reads FQNEAQ. The CDR3: CASSLGETAYEQYF. CDR3 nucleotide sequence: TGTGCCAGCAGCTTAGGGGAGACAGCTTACGAGCAGTACTTC.

This clonotype was recorded at least ten times. V and J are TRBV12-3 or TRBV12-4 and TRBJ1-1; D gene ambiguous. The V end lost 0 bases, the J end lost 7 bases, and 9 bases lay between the germline ends. The CDR3 extends over 13 amino acids. The CDR3 loop reads CASSLAWQNEAFF. The DNA of the CDR3 is TGTGCCAGCAGTTTAGCTTGGCAGAATGAAGCTTTCTTT.

The chain joins TRBV20-1 to TRBJ1-1; no reliable D call. CDR1 is DFQATT and CDR2 is SNEGSKA in the germline V gene (reference sequence). V was shortened by 6 bases and J by 2 bases, with 7 bases between the two germline ends. This CDR3 contains 11 residues. This CDR3 is CSAQINTEAFF. Here the CDR3 DNA reads TGCAGTGCCCAGATTAACACTGAAGCTTTCTTT.

This clonotype was seen at least ten times. This chain links TRBV7-9 with TRBJ2-1, with 9 bases identical to TRBD1. CDR3 length equals 16 residues. After removal of 5 bases from V and 7 bases from J, the junction contained 12 bases not matched to a gene. From germline, CDR1 is SEHNR and CDR2 FQNEAQ (reference sequence). The DNA of the CDR3 is TGTGCCAGCAGCCCCGGGACAGGGCCCAGGGGGAATGAGCAGTTCTTC. Protein product: CASSPGTGPRGNEQFF.

This rearrangement joins TRBV10-3 to TRBJ1-1; D perhaps matches TRBD1 (6 bases). Germline V gene data show CDR1 as ENHRY and CDR2 as SYGVKD. V was shortened by 8 bases and J by 3 bases, with 19 bases between the two germline ends. This CDR3 region has 15 residues. The DNA for the CDR3 is TGTGCCATCGGAATGAACAGGGACTCGGACACTGAAGCTTTCTTT. It encodes CAIGMNRDSDTEAFF.

This clonotype came up many times. This chain connects TRBV11-2 to TRBJ2-7; maybe TRBD1 (5 bases). Germline CDR1 and CDR2: SGHAT and FQNNGV. The CDR3 sequence is 15 residues long. V was cut by 3 bases and J by 2 bases, with 14 bases left in between. The CDR3 DNA is TGTGCCAGCAGCTTGGCCTCGGCCAGGGCCTACGAGCAGTACTTC. Translation: CASSLASARAYEQYF. The variable domain in full, completed from reference TRBV11-2 and TRBJ2-7, reads EAGVAQSPRYKIIEKRQSVAFWCNPISGHATLYWYQQILGQGPKLLIQFQNNGVVDDSQLPKDRFSAERLKGVDSTLKIQPAKLEDSAVYLCASSLASARAYEQYFGPGTRLTVT.

Notes on this clonotype: The junction shows a germline mismatch at one end, possibly a read error. The genes are TRBV12-3 or TRBV12-4 and TRBJ1-6, with D perhaps matching TRBD1 (6 bases). The CDR3 contains 19 residues. The CDR3 region is CVSSFAFLGGSGLNSPLHF. In DNA form, the CDR3 reads TGTGTCAGCAGTTTCGCTTTCTTAGGGGGTTCAGGTTTGAATTCACCCCTCCACTTT.

This clonotype came up a few times. The gene calls are TRBV6-6 and TRBJ2-3, with D perhaps matching TRBD1 (5 bases). Looked up from germline, CDR1 is MNHNY and CDR2 is SVGAGI (reference sequence). This CDR3 has 14 amino acids. V was shortened by 6 bases and J by 4 bases, with 14 bases between the two germline ends. This chain's CDR3 is CASRPQGGADTQYF. Written as DNA, the CDR3 is TGTGCCAGCAGGCCCCAGGGCGGCGCAGATACGCAGTATTTT.

This clonotype was seen many times. This rearrangement joins TRBV27 to TRBJ2-3; perhaps TRBD1 as D (6 bases). V gave up 1 base and J gave up 3 bases, with 11 bases separating them. Germline loops: CDR1 MNHEY, CDR2 SMNVEV (reference sequence). The CDR3 loop spans 15 amino acids. The CDR3 here is CASSLLGARTDTQYF. The CDR3 coding sequence is TGTGCCAGCAGTTTATTGGGGGCTCGTACAGATACGCAGTATTTT.

This clonotype was picked up many times. This chain uses TRBV5-1 with TRBJ2-3; D is unresolved. Germline CDR1 and CDR2: SGHRS and YFSETQ. The V end was cut by 0 bases, the J end by 0 bases, with 14 bases between. This CDR3 has 17 residues. DNA for the CDR3: TGCGCCAGCAGCTTGGTCCCGTACGAAGCTAGCACAGATACGCAGTATTTT. Its protein is CASSLVPYEASTDTQYF.

This clonotype was picked up many times. This chain connects TRBV5-1 to TRBJ2-4; D uncertain. The CDR3 is made up of 14 amino acids. Germline-derived CDR1 and CDR2 are SGHRS and YFSETQ. Trimming removed 2 bases at V and 0 bases at J, with 6 bases between. Here the CDR3 DNA reads TGCGCCAGCAGCTTAAGCTCAGCCAAAAACATTCAGTACTTC. Its translation is CASSLSSAKNIQYF.

The chain is built from TRBV20-1 and TRBJ1-5; D is possibly TRBD1 (6 bases). Deletions cut 2 bases from V and 5 bases from J, with 13 bases between. From germline, CDR1 is DFQATT and CDR2 SNEGSKA (reference sequence). The CDR3 runs to 14 residues. The CDR3 bases are TGCAGTGCTAGACCAGACAGGCTGGATCAGCCCCAGCATTTT. Amino acids: CSARPDRLDQPQHF.

This sequence joins TRBV28 and TRBJ1-4; D is perhaps TRBD1 (5 bases). CDR1 MDHEN and CDR2 SYDVKM come from the germline V gene. This CDR3 has 16 residues. V gave up 5 bases and J gave up 4 bases, with 17 bases separating them. The CDR3 coding sequence is TGTGCCAGCAGTATGGGCAGTGACAGCTTTAATGAAAAACTGTTTTTT. Its translation is CASSMGSDSFNEKLFF.